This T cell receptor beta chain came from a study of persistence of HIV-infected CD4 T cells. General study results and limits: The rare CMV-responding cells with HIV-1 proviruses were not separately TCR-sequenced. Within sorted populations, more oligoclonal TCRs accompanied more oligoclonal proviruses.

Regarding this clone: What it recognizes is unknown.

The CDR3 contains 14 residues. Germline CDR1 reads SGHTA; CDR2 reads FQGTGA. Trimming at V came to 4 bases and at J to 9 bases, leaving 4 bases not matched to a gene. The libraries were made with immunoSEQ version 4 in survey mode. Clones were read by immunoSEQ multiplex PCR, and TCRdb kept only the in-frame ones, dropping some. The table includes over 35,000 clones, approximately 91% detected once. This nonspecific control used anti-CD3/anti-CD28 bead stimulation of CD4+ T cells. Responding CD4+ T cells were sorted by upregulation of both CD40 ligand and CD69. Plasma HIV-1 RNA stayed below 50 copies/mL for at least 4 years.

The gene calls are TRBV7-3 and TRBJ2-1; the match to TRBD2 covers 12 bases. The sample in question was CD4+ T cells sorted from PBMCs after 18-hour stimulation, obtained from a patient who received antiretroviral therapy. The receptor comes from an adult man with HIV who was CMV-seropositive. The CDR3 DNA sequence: TGTGCCAGCAGCTCTAGCGGGGGGGCCACTGAGCAGTTCTTC. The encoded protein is CASSSSGGATEQFF. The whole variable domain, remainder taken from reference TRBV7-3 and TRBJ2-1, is GAGVSQTPSNKVTEKGKYVELRCDPISGHTALYWYRQSLGQGPEFLIYFQGTGAADDSGLPNDRFFAVRPEGSVSTLKIQRTERGDSAVYLCASSSSGGATEQFFGPGTRLTVL.